The rows below give T cell receptor beta chains drawn from one sample of a study of T cell responses to AZD1222 COVID-19 vaccine. Generated by immunoSEQ multiplex PCR, the TCRdb table keeps only in-frame clones and is missing some. Here the sample spans more than 100,000 clones, 90% being singletons. The sequenced sample was peripheral blood, obtained on day 0 of AZD1222 vaccination. Every receptor here comes from an adult in good health. CDR3s include the opening cysteine and the closing phenylalanine or tryptophan. The order of the fields is D gene, V gene, clone size, J gene, CDR3 DNA, CDR3 protein. D genes are given only for firm matches. Clone sizes are given selectively: once, few, many, or a class where the clone is expanded.

D: -
V: TRBV6-5
size: once
J: TRBJ1-1
DNA: TGTGCCAGCAATCCGGGCCTCGAGAGCACTGAAGCTTTCTTT
CDR3: CASNPGLESTEAFF

D: -
V: TRBV7-2
size: -
J: TRBJ1-2
DNA: TGTGCCAGCAGCTTCGGGTCGACTTCTGAGGGCTACACCTTC
CDR3: CASSFGSTSEGYTF

D: -
V: TRBV4-3
size: -
J: TRBJ1-2
DNA: TGCGCCAGCAGCCAAGATTGGGAAGATTATGGCTACACCTTC
CDR3: CASSQDWEDYGYTF

D: -
V: TRBV2
size: -
J: TRBJ1-2
DNA: TGTGCCAGCAGCTTTGACTATGGCTACACCTTC
CDR3: CASSFDYGYTF

D: -
V: TRBV6-5
size: -
J: TRBJ1-2
DNA: TGTGCCAGCAGTTACGGGGGCGAGGTTGGTGGCTACACCTTC
CDR3: CASSYGGEVGGYTF

D: -
V: TRBV30
size: -
J: TRBJ1-1
DNA: TGTGCCTGGACTGCAGACATGAACACTGAAGCTTTCTTT
CDR3: CAWTADMNTEAFF

D: -
V: TRBV12-3/TRBV12-4
size: -
J: TRBJ1-1
DNA: TGTGCCAGCACGTCGAAGGGGAACACTGAAGCTTTCTTT
CDR3: CASTSKGNTEAFF

D: -
V: TRBV30
size: -
J: TRBJ2-1
DNA: TGTGCCTGGAATCGGGACTCCTACAATGAGCAGTTCTTC
CDR3: CAWNRDSYNEQFF

D: -
V: TRBV4-1
size: -
J: TRBJ2-3
DNA: TGCGCCAGCAGCCAAGACCCCCTAAGGGATACGCAGTATTTT
CDR3: CASSQDPLRDTQYF

D: -
V: TRBV10-3
size: -
J: TRBJ1-1
DNA: TGTGCCATCAGCACCCTGACAGGCAACACTGAAGCTTTCTTT
CDR3: CAISTLTGNTEAFF

D: -
V: TRBV30
size: -
J: TRBJ2-2
DNA: TGTGCCTGGAGTGAGGAAGAGACAGCGAACACCGGGGAGCTGTTTTTT
CDR3: CAWSEEETANTGELFF

D: TRBD2
V: TRBV7-6
size: -
J: TRBJ2-2
DNA: TGTGCCAGCAGCCCACAAGCGGGGAGAGCCTCCGGGGAGCTGTTTTTT
CDR3: CASSPQAGRASGELFF

D: TRBD1
V: TRBV6-2/TRBV6-3
size: -
J: TRBJ2-7
DNA: TGTGCCAGCAGCCGTCCCGGGACAGGGGACGAGCAGTACTTC
CDR3: CASSRPGTGDEQYF

D: -
V: TRBV27
size: -
J: TRBJ1-1
DNA: TGTGCCAGCAGTTTATCGCAGTTTGACACTGAAGCTTTCTTT
CDR3: CASSLSQFDTEAFF

D: TRBD1
V: TRBV4-3
size: once
J: TRBJ1-2
DNA: TGCGCCAGCAGCCAAGATAGTAGGACAGGGGATGGCTACACCTTC
CDR3: CASSQDSRTGDGYTF

D: -
V: TRBV5-4
size: -
J: TRBJ1-5
DNA: TGTGCCAGCAGCTTTCCAAATCAGCCCCAGCATTTT
CDR3: CASSFPNQPQHF

D: TRBD2
V: TRBV20-1
size: few
J: TRBJ2-3
DNA: TGCAGTGCTAGTATTGCGGGAGGGGACGGAGATACGCAGTATTTT
CDR3: CSASIAGGDGDTQYF

D: TRBD2
V: TRBV30
size: -
J: TRBJ2-2
DNA: TGTGCCTGGAGTGTACTAGCGGGTTTGAACACCGGGGAGCTGTTTTTT
CDR3: CAWSVLAGLNTGELFF

D: -
V: TRBV19
size: -
J: TRBJ2-7
DNA: TGTGCCAGTAGTATCACAGGGTTGGACTACGAGCAGTACTTC
CDR3: CASSITGLDYEQYF

D: TRBD2
V: TRBV7-9
size: many
J: TRBJ2-7
DNA: TGTGCCAGCTCGGGACTAGCGGGAGCCCCGGTACCATACGAGCAGTACTTC
CDR3: CASSGLAGAPVPYEQYF

D: TRBD1
V: TRBV7-2
size: -
J: TRBJ1-6
DNA: TGTGCCAGCAGCTTCCCTGACAGGGGTCCCCTCCACTTT
CDR3: CASSFPDRGPLHF

D: -
V: TRBV18
size: -
J: TRBJ1-1
DNA: TGTGCCAGCTCACCTCAAGGTACGAGCACTGAAGCTTTCTTT
CDR3: CASSPQGTSTEAFF

D: -
V: TRBV4-2
size: -
J: TRBJ2-5
DNA: TGTGCCAGCAGCCAAGATAGGAAACAAGAGACCCAGTACTTC
CDR3: CASSQDRKQETQYF

D: -
V: TRBV6-6
size: -
J: TRBJ1-2
DNA: TGTGCCAGCAGATCGGACACGGAGGATGGCTACACCTTC
CDR3: CASRSDTEDGYTF

D: -
V: TRBV6-5
size: -
J: TRBJ1-5
DNA: TGTGCCAGCAGTTGGTCGAGGGAATATAGCAATCAGCCCCAGCATTTT
CDR3: CASSWSREYSNQPQHF

D: -
V: TRBV19
size: -
J: TRBJ1-2
DNA: TGTGCCAGTACTTTCACAGGGTATGGTGGCTACACCTTC
CDR3: CASTFTGYGGYTF

D: -
V: TRBV10-3
size: few
J: TRBJ2-7
DNA: TGTGCCATCACAGAGGGAAGCTCCTACGAGCAGTACTTC
CDR3: CAITEGSSYEQYF

D: -
V: TRBV7-8
size: once
J: TRBJ1-5
DNA: TGTGCCAGCAGCTATGGCAGGGTAGAACAGCCCCAGCATTTT
CDR3: CASSYGRVEQPQHF

D: TRBD2
V: TRBV15
size: -
J: TRBJ2-2
DNA: TGTGCCACCAGTCACCGGGGACTAGCGGCCGGGGAGCTGTTTTTT
CDR3: CATSHRGLAAGELFF

D: -
V: TRBV6-5
size: few
J: TRBJ1-1
DNA: TGTGCCAGCAGTTACTCCCGTACACAGGCTCGGGCTTTCTTT
CDR3: CASSYSRTQARAFF

D: -
V: TRBV6-5
size: -
J: TRBJ2-5
DNA: TGTGCCAGCAGCCATCGCATAGCGGAGACCCAGTACTTC
CDR3: CASSHRIAETQYF

D: -
V: TRBV18
size: -
J: TRBJ1-5
DNA: TGTGCCAGCTCAGCGGATAGCAATCAGCCCCAGCATTTT
CDR3: CASSADSNQPQHF

D: -
V: TRBV4-3
size: -
J: TRBJ1-2
DNA: TGCGCCAGCAGCCAAGATTACAGGGCCTATGGCTACACCTTC
CDR3: CASSQDYRAYGYTF

D: -
V: TRBV28
size: -
J: TRBJ1-6
DNA: TGTGCCAGCAGTCACGGACAAGCAGATAATTCACCCCTCCACTTT
CDR3: CASSHGQADNSPLHF

D: -
V: TRBV4-1
size: -
J: TRBJ2-7
DNA: TGCGCCAGCAGCCAAGTGGGCCGTTCCCGCCACTACGAGCAGTACTTC
CDR3: CASSQVGRSRHYEQYF

D: TRBD1
V: TRBV19
size: -
J: TRBJ1-1
DNA: TGTGCCAGTAGTATAGGGGACAGGGTTCTGAACACTGAAGCTTTCTTT
CDR3: CASSIGDRVLNTEAFF